Listed below are T cell receptor beta chains from one sample, sequenced in a study of T cell repertoires in cytomegalovirus infection. TCRdb re-analysed the reads in MiXCR, keeping a single row per CDR3 protein. The table lists about 330,000 distinct CDR3 sequences, roughly a third of them singletons. These receptors have no identified antigens. The specimen comprised cultured PBMCs, sampled from culture after CMV antigen stimulation. These TCRs come from a human donor in good health (CMV status not recorded). Some clones in this sample may be carry-over from other donors' samples. Each CDR3 is given with its conserved first and last residue. Each record gives: D gene, J gene, clone size, V gene, CDR3 protein, CDR3 DNA. D genes are given only for firm matches. Only some rows state a clone size, as once, few, many or a class for expanded clones.

-	TRBJ2-4	-	TRBV10-3	CAISGDRSLAKNIRYF	TGTGCCATCAGTGGTGACAGGTCTTTGGCCAAAAACATTCGGTACTTC
-	TRBJ1-3	many	TRBV20-1	CSARRTYSGNTIYF	TGCAGTGCTAGAAGAACCTACTCTGGAAACACCATATATTTT
-	TRBJ2-2	-	TRBV5-1	CASQTGMNTGELFF	TGCGCCAGCCAAACAGGGATGAACACCGGGGAGCTGTTTTTT
-	TRBJ2-2	-	TRBV6-2/TRBV6-3	CASSPLIAAGTGELFF	TGTGCCAGCAGTCCCCTTATCGCCGCGGGAACCGGGGAGCTGTTTTTT
-	TRBJ2-1	few	TRBV5-4	CASSLAVNSFNEQFF	TGTGCCAGCAGCTTGGCGGTGAATAGCTTCAATGAGCAGTTCTTC
-	TRBJ2-2	-	TRBV14	CASSTHNTGELFF	TGTGCCAGCAGCACCCATAACACCGGGGAGCTGTTTTTT
-	TRBJ2-5	many	TRBV7-2	CASSLNPEEETQYF	TGTGCCAGCAGCTTAAATCCCGAGGAGGAGACCCAGTACTTC
TRBD1	TRBJ2-7	few	TRBV12-3/TRBV12-4	CASTEGRGRYEQYF	TGTGCCAGCACCGAAGGAAGGGGGCGGTACGAGCAGTACTTC
-	TRBJ2-3	many	TRBV7-3	CASSSGRAGDTQYF	TGTGCCAGCAGCTCGGGCAGGGCGGGAGATACGCAGTATTTT
TRBD2	TRBJ2-1	-	TRBV30	CAWSTFLAAGSEQFF	TGTGCCTGGAGTACCTTTCTAGCGGCCGGGAGTGAGCAGTTCTTC
-	TRBJ2-5	few	TRBV7-2	CASSFRGEETQYF	TGTGCCAGCAGCTTTAGGGGCGAAGAGACCCAGTACTTC
TRBD2	TRBJ2-1	few	TRBV19	CASSRGGAGAYNEQFF	TGTGCCAGTAGTAGGGGTGGAGCGGGAGCTTACAATGAGCAGTTCTTC
TRBD2	TRBJ2-2	-	TRBV19	CARSDLAYSGRGGTGELFF	TGTGCCAGATCAGACTTAGCCTATAGCGGGAGAGGTGGCACCGGGGAGCTGTTTTTT
TRBD1	TRBJ2-7	few	TRBV20-1	CSASPGTGFSSEQYF	TGCAGTGCTAGCCCCGGGACAGGGTTTTCATCCGAGCAGTACTTC
TRBD1	TRBJ1-4	few	TRBV5-4	CASSPGQDSPIRNEKLFF	TGTGCCAGCAGCCCAGGACAGGATTCCCCGATCCGAAATGAAAAACTGTTTTTT
-	TRBJ2-5	-	TRBV7-2	CASSLFARTKETQYF	TGTGCCAGCAGCTTATTCGCCAGAACCAAAGAGACCCAGTACTTC
TRBD1	TRBJ1-6	-	TRBV5-1	CASSLTGAGGAPLHF	TGCGCCAGCAGCTTGACAGGGGCCGGCGGGGCACCCCTCCACTTT
TRBD2	TRBJ2-5	few	TRBV7-2	CASSLGLAGVSQETQYF	TGTGCCAGCAGCTTAGGGCTAGCGGGAGTGAGCCAAGAGACCCAGTACTTC
TRBD1	TRBJ1-4	few	TRBV7-6	CASSPTADREMEKLFF	TGTGCCAGCAGCCCAACGGCGGACAGGGAGATGGAAAAACTGTTTTTT
TRBD1	TRBJ2-1	-	TRBV5-1	CASSARGRGNNEQFF	TGCGCCAGCAGCGCCAGGGGGCGCGGTAACAATGAGCAGTTCTTC
-	TRBJ1-2	-	TRBV11-2	CASSLRGRSGYTF	TGTGCCAGCAGCTTAAGGGGGAGAAGTGGCTACACCTTC
-	TRBJ2-5	-	TRBV20-1	CSARPGTSGGGTQYF	TGCAGTGCTAGACCCGGGACATCGGGTGGGGGGACCCAGTACTTC
-	TRBJ2-1	-	TRBV19	CASSILQEVGRTPPREQFF	TGTGCCAGTAGTATATTACAGGAAGTTGGGAGGACTCCCCCACGTGAGCAGTTCTTC
-	TRBJ2-7	once	TRBV6-2/TRBV6-3	CASKRLAEAYEQYF	TGTGCCAGCAAAAGGTTAGCGGAAGCCTACGAGCAGTACTTC